Following are 30 T cell receptor beta chains from one sample sequenced in a study of graft-versus-host responses after intestinal transplantation. Profiled with immunoSEQ multiplex PCR; TCRdb holds only in-frame clones, not every one. The data contain 90,000 to 130,000 clones, 85% to 95% of them seen just once; the ten biggest clones take up approximately 1.2%. Their recognized antigens are unknown. Sequencing was performed on unstimulated CD8+ T cells sorted from spleen or lymph node cells, taken before transplant. The receptor source for this set is a human donor who was the organ donor for an intestinal transplant.

This sequence joins TRBV30 and TRBJ1-1; 7 bases line up with TRBD1. The junction had 5 bases not matched to a gene; V was cut back by 3 bases and J by 10 bases. Germline values: CDR1 GTSNPN, CDR2 SVGIG (reference sequence). The CDR3 loop spans 11 amino acids. CDR3 DNA: TGTGCCTGGAGCCCGGGACAGAGAGCTTTCTTT. It encodes CAWSPGQRAFF.

The chain joins TRBV19 to TRBJ1-5; no clear D gene. The CDR3 has 15 residues. Per germline, CDR1 LNHDA and CDR2 SQIVND (reference sequence). Trimming shortened V by 3 bases and J by 0 bases, and 9 bases separated the two germline ends. The CDR3 loop is CASSMDYFSNQPQHF. The DNA of the CDR3 is TGTGCCAGTAGTATGGACTATTTTAGCAATCAGCCCCAGCATTTT.

This chain joins TRBV11-3 and TRBJ2-7, with D unresolved. This CDR3 has 15 amino acids. Germline V lookup: CDR1 SGHNT, CDR2 YENEEA. V lost 0 bases and J lost 0, with 9 bases in between. DNA for the CDR3: TGTGCCAGCAGCTTAGAAGGCAGGAGCTCCTACGAGCAGTACTTC. This gives the protein CASSLEGRSSYEQYF. Full variable domain (missing parts from reference TRBV11-3 and TRBJ2-7): EAGVVQSPRYKIIEKKQPVAFWCNPISGHNTLYWYLQNLGQGPELLIRYENEEAVDDSQLPKDRFSAERLKGVDSTLKIQPAELGDSAVYLCASSLEGRSSYEQYFGPGTRLTVT.

The CDR3 is CAWSRGYEQYF. The CDR3 nucleotides are TGTGCCTGGAGTCGGGGGTACGAGCAGTACTTC. V gene TRBV30 combines with J gene TRBJ2-5; TRBD2 might be the D (6 bases). The DNA end is a closer match to TRBJ2-7, so the J assignment may be wrong. This CDR3 has 11 amino acids. Germline CDR1 and CDR2: GTSNPN and SVGIG (reference sequence).

The rearrangement links TRBV4-1 to TRBJ2-6; D not resolved. This CDR3 comprises 18 residues. Trimming cost V 5 bases and J 5 bases, with 22 bases left between them. Per the germline V gene, CDR1 is MGHRA and CDR2 is YSYEKL. CDR3: CASSGIHEPQSRANVLTF. In nucleotides, the CDR3 is TGCGCCAGCAGCGGCATCCACGAACCACAAAGTCGGGCCAACGTCCTGACTTTC.

As concerns this clone: Other DNA sequences in the same sample also yield this CDR3. This CDR3 is CASSLGRGNQPQHF. CDR3 DNA sequence: TGTGCCAGCAGCTTGGGCAGGGGGAATCAGCCCCAGCATTTT. V and J are TRBV7-2 and TRBJ1-5, with 7 nucleotides matching TRBD1. Germline CDR1 SGHTA, CDR2 FQGNSA. The V gene end was trimmed by 3 bases and the J gene end by 4 bases; junction bases not matched to a gene: 3. The CDR3 loop spans 14 amino acids.

V gene TRBV6-1 combines with J gene TRBJ2-7; D gene ambiguous. The CDR3 spans 17 residues. V was trimmed by 0 bases and J by 4 bases, leaving 19 bases between them. Germline V lookup: CDR1 MNHNS, CDR2 SASEGT. For the CDR3, the DNA is TGTGCCAGCAGTGAAGCCATACGGTTCTACTCTCTTTACGAGCAGTACTTC. Encoded protein: CASSEAIRFYSLYEQYF.

The chain links TRBV7-9 to TRBJ2-7, with a possible D match to TRBD2 (6 bases). Germline V gene sequence: CDR1 SEHNR, CDR2 FQNEAQ (reference sequence). V lost 5 bases to trimming and J lost 3 bases, with 17 bases between them. The CDR3 consists of 15 residues. The CDR3 region is CASSHLGDSNYEQYF. The CDR3 DNA is TGTGCCAGCAGCCACCTAGGGGACTCGAACTACGAGCAGTACTTC.

The chain has TRBV2 and TRBJ2-3; unclear D gene. The germline CDR1 and CDR2 sequences are SNHLY and FYNNEI. Trimming pared 3 bases from V and 0 bases from J, leaving 10 bases between. The CDR3 runs 15 residues. CDR3: CASSDLPYSTDTQYF. The CDR3 region has the DNA TGTGCCAGCAGTGACTTACCTTATAGCACAGATACGCAGTATTTT. Full variable domain (remainder filled in from reference TRBV2 and TRBJ2-3): EPEVTQTPSHQVTQMGQEVILRCVPISNHLYFYWYRQILGQKVEFLVSFYNNEISEKSEIFDDQFSVERPDGSNFTLKIRSTKLEDSAMYFCASSDLPYSTDTQYFGPGTRLTVL.

The V call is TRBV7-9, the J call TRBJ1-2, with 7 nucleotides matching TRBD1. Germline lookup yields CDR1 SEHNR and CDR2 FQNEAQ (reference sequence). This CDR3 has 14 residues. J was trimmed by 3 bases and V by 8 bases; bases with no gene match: 9. CDR3 protein: CASRTGDKDYGYTF. The CDR3 DNA follows: TGTGCCAGCCGCACAGGGGACAAGGACTATGGCTACACCTTC.

The genes are TRBV7-8 and TRBJ1-2; tentative D call: TRBD1 (6 bases). The CDR3 contains 16 residues. Germline V gene lookup returns CDR1 SGHVS and CDR2 FQNEAQ. The V and J ends lost 5 bases and 4 bases respectively, with 20 bases between them. CDR3 sequence: CASSREMGALSYGYTF. The CDR3 DNA reads TGTGCCAGCAGCAGAGAAATGGGGGCTCTGTCCTATGGCTACACCTTC.

The table lists this clone with a count of one. The sample holds other DNA sequences that translate to the same CDR3. V and J are TRBV18 and TRBJ1-2; 7 positions agree with TRBD1. The CDR3 spans 14 residues. Germline V gene lookup returns CDR1 KGHSH and CDR2 LQKENI. V trimming: 3 bases; J trimming: 1 base; junction bases outside the gene matches: 2. The CDR3: CASSPSGGNYGYTF. The CDR3 DNA is TGTGCCAGCTCACCCTCAGGGGGTAACTATGGCTACACCTTC.

The chain carries TRBV4-3 and TRBJ2-1; D remains unclear. This CDR3 region has 12 residues. V lost 0 bases to trimming and J lost 8 bases, with 5 bases between them. From germline, CDR1 is LGHNA and CDR2 YSLEER. DNA for the CDR3: TGCGCCAGCAGCCAAGATTCTTATGAGCAGTTCTTC. The encoded protein is CASSQDSYEQFF.

The genes are TRBV11-2 and TRBJ2-7, with D tentatively TRBD2 (6 bases). Trimming shortened V by 5 bases and J by 2 bases, and 10 bases separated the two germline ends. The length of the CDR3 is 13 residues. In germline, CDR1 is SGHAT, CDR2 FQNNGV. The CDR3 here is CASSGLLTYEQYF. The DNA of the CDR3 is TGTGCCAGCAGCGGACTACTCACCTACGAGCAGTACTTC.

This rearrangement joins TRBV27 to TRBJ1-3; 9 bases align to TRBD1. The CDR3 consists of 17 residues. Germline V gives CDR1 MNHEY, CDR2 SMNVEV (reference sequence). V lost 5 bases and J lost 0; bases outside the gene matches: 8. The DNA for the CDR3 is TGTGCCAGCAGTCTAACAGGGGGCCCGTTCTCTGGAAACACCATATATTTT. Its translation: CASSLTGGPFSGNTIYF.

The CDR3: CASSGQGADTQYF. CDR3 bases: TGTGCCAGCAGTGGTCAGGGGGCAGATACGCAGTATTTT. V usage is TRBV28 and J usage is TRBJ2-3, with 7 bases aligning to TRBD1. The CDR3 has 13 amino acids. The germline gives CDR1 MDHEN, CDR2 SYDVKM. J was trimmed by 4 bases and V by 5 bases; bases with no gene match: 3.

The rearrangement links TRBV6-6 to TRBJ2-5; 8 nucleotides match TRBD2. The CDR3 contains 13 residues. V lost 8 bases, J lost 0 bases, and 2 bases stayed unmatched. Germline V gene lookup returns CDR1 MNHNY and CDR2 SVGAGI (reference sequence). CDR3 loop: CASELADQETQYF. CDR3 bases: TGTGCCAGCGAACTAGCGGACCAAGAGACCCAGTACTTC.

The J gene is TRBJ1-4, the V gene TRBV27, with D possibly being TRBD1 (5 bases). This CDR3 has 15 residues. The germline V and J ends were trimmed by 9 bases and 3 bases, with 17 bases remaining between them. Germline values: CDR1 MNHEY, CDR2 SMNVEV (reference sequence). As DNA, the CDR3 is TGTGCCAGGCCCCCCCGAGGGGCGGCTAATGAAAAACTGTTTTTT. Protein: CARPPRGAANEKLFF.

The chain has TRBV2 and TRBJ2-3; D gene unclear. Trimming took 4 bases from V and 4 from J, leaving 9 bases between them. Germline CDR1 and CDR2: SNHLY and FYNNEI. The CDR3 covers 13 residues. In DNA, the CDR3 is TGTGCCAGCAGTGGGTATAGGTCAGATACGCAGTATTTT. This sequence encodes CASSGYRSDTQYF.

The chain has TRBV19 and TRBJ1-2, with 7 nucleotides matching TRBD1. Germline V gene data show CDR1 as LNHDA and CDR2 as SQIVND (reference sequence). The CDR3 consists of 13 residues. The ends lost 6 bases at V and 2 bases at J; junction bases unmatched: 3. CDR3 in amino acids: CASRGDSNYGYTF. CDR3 DNA sequence: TGTGCCAGTAGGGGGGACAGCAACTATGGCTACACCTTC.

The chain recombines TRBV5-1 with TRBJ2-1; tentatively, D is TRBD2 (6 bases). Germline CDR1 and CDR2: SGHRS and YFSETQ. V lost 3 bases to trimming and J lost 0 bases, with 16 bases between them. This CDR3 comprises 17 residues. In DNA, the CDR3 is TGCGCCAGCAGCTCCTCGGGGAGCGGGTTCTCCTACAATGAGCAGTTCTTC. It specifies CASSSSGSGFSYNEQFF.

The rearrangement uses TRBV9 and TRBJ2-1, with a weak D call TRBD2 (5 bases). From germline, CDR1 is SGDLS and CDR2 YYNGEE. V shed 3 bases and J shed 2 bases, with 18 bases lying between them. The CDR3 spans 17 residues. The CDR3 sequence is CASSATGGSYTYNEQFF. The CDR3 DNA is TGTGCCAGCAGCGCAACCGGCGGGTCTTACACCTACAATGAGCAGTTCTTC.

The chain joins TRBV4-2 to TRBJ1-3; D unresolved. CDR1 is LGHNA, CDR2 YNFKEQ, per germline. Between the trimmed V and J ends, which lost 2 bases and 0 bases, there was a span of 8 bases. The length of the CDR3 is 15 residues. CDR3 sequence reads: CASSQTVRSGNTIYF. In nucleotides, the CDR3 is TGTGCCAGCAGCCAAACTGTACGCTCTGGAAACACCATATATTTT.

The J gene is TRBJ2-1, the V gene TRBV5-1; the match to TRBD2 covers 10 bases. The J segment lost 5 bases and the V segment lost 3 bases, leaving 2 bases of the junction unmatched. Germline V CDR1 and CDR2: SGHRS, YFSETQ. The CDR3 length is 14 residues. The CDR3 DNA sequence: TGCGCCAGCAGCTCTAGCGGGAGTAACAATGAGCAGTTCTTC. Amino acid sequence: CASSSSGSNNEQFF.

The chain combines TRBV27 with TRBJ2-7; no firm D call. Per germline, CDR1 MNHEY and CDR2 SMNVEV (reference sequence). This CDR3 has 14 residues. Trimming removed 4 bases from V and 1 base from J, with 11 bases in between. The CDR3 nucleotides are TGTGCCAGCAGTTATAGTGGCACTTCCTACGAGCAGTACTTC. It translates to CASSYSGTSYEQYF.

The chain has TRBV5-1 and TRBJ2-7, with D perhaps TRBD1 (6 bases). The CDR3 consists of 13 residues. In germline, CDR1 is SGHRS, CDR2 YFSETQ. The V gene lost 3 bases and the J gene lost 3 bases, with 10 bases spanning the gap. The CDR3 reads CASSWEQGYEQYF. Here the CDR3 DNA reads TGCGCCAGCAGCTGGGAACAGGGCTACGAGCAGTACTTC.

The chain carries TRBV7-2 and TRBJ2-7; D is ambiguous. From germline, CDR1 is SGHTA and CDR2 FQGNSA. The CDR3 is made up of 12 amino acids. V was cut by 5 bases and J by 6 bases, with 11 bases left in between. The CDR3 coding sequence is TGTGCCAGCAGCCCTTTTCTTGGCGAGCAGTACTTC. This encodes CASSPFLGEQYF.

This clone has a single count. V is TRBV5-1 and J is TRBJ2-1; 10 positions match TRBD2. The CDR3 has 16 residues. J gave up 5 bases and V 0 bases, and 5 bases lay outside the gene matches. Germline CDR1 and CDR2: SGHRS and YFSETQ. The CDR3 sequence is CASSLELAGLDNEQFF. CDR3 DNA sequence: TGCGCCAGCAGCTTGGAACTAGCGGGATTGGACAATGAGCAGTTCTTC.

J is TRBJ2-1 and V is TRBV18, with TRBD2 matching 10 bases. This CDR3 is built from 16 residues. The V and J ends lost 3 bases and 6 bases, in that order; junction bases with no gene match: 8. Germline V gene data show CDR1 as KGHSH and CDR2 as LQKENI. CDR3 region: CASSPRSGRAPNEQFF. The CDR3 DNA reads as TGTGCCAGCTCACCGCGGAGCGGGAGGGCTCCCAATGAGCAGTTCTTC.

This chain connects TRBV6-4 to TRBJ1-1; possibly TRBD1 for D (5 bases). V shed 7 bases and J shed 4 bases, with 13 bases lying between them. The germline V gene encodes CDR1 MRHNA and CDR2 SNTAGT. CDR3 length: 13 residues. CDR3 in DNA: TGTGCCAGCATTCACCTCGGGGGCACTGAAGCTTTCTTT. Protein product: CASIHLGGTEAFF.